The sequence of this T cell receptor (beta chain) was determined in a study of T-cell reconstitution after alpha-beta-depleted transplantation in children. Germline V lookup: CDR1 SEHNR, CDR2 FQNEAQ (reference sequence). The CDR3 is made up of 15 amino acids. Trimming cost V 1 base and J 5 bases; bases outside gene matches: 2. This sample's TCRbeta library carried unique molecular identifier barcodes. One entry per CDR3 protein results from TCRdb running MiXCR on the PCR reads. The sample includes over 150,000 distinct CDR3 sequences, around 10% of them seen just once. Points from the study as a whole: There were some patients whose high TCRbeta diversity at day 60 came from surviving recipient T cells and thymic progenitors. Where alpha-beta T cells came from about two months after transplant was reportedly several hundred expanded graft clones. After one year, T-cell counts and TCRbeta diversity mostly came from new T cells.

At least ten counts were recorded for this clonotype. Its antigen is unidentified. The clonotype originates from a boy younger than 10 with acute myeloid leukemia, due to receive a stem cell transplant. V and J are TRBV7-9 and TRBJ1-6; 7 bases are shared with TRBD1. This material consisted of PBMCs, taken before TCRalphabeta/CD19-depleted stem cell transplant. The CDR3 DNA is TGTGCCAGCAGCTTAGAGACAGGGCATAATTCACCCCTCCACTTT. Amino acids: CASSLETGHNSPLHF.